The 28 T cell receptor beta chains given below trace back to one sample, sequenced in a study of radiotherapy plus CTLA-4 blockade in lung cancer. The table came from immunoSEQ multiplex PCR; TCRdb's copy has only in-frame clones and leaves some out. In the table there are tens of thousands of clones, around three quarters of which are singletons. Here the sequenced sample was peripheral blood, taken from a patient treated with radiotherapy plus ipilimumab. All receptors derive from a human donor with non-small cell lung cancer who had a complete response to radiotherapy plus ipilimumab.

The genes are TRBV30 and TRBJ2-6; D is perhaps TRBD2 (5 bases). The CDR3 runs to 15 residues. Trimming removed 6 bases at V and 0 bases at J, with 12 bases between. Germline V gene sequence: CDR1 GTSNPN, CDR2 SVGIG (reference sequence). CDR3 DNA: TGTGCCTGTTCCTCGGGATCCTCTGGGGCCAACGTCCTGACTTTC. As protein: CACSSGSSGANVLTF.

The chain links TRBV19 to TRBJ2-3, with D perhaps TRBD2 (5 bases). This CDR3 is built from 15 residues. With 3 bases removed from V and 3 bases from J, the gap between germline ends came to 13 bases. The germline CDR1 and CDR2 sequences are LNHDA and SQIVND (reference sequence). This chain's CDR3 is CASSMPLRGTDTQYF. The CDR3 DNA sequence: TGTGCCAGTAGTATGCCACTCCGGGGAACAGATACGCAGTATTTT.

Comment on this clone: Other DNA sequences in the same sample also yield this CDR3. CDR3 in DNA: TGTGCCAGTAGTATCGACAGGGGTTACCAAGAGACCCAGTACTTC. It specifies CASSIDRGYQETQYF. V and J are TRBV19 and TRBJ2-5, with 8 bases identical to TRBD1. CDR1 and CDR2 (germline): LNHDA, SQIVND (reference sequence). V shed 3 bases and J 0 bases; nucleotides not matched to a gene: 3. This CDR3 is 15 amino acids long.

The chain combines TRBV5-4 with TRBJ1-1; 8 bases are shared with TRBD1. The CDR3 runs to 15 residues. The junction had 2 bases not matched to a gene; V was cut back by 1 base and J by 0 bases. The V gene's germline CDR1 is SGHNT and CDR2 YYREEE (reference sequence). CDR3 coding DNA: TGTGCCAGCAGCTTGCCGGGACAGGTGAACACTGAAGCTTTCTTT. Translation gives CASSLPGQVNTEAFF.

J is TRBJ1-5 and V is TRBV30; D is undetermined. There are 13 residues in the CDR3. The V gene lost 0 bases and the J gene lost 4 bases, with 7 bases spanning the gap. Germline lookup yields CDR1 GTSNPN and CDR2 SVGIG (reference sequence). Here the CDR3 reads CAWSVAGNQPQHF. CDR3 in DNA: TGTGCCTGGAGTGTGGCGGGTAATCAGCCCCAGCATTTT.

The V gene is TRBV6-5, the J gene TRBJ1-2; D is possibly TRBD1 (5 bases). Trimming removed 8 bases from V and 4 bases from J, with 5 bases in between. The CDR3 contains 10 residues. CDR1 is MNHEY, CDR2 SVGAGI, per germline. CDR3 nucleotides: TGTGCCAGCGGGGGCTATGGCTACACCTTC. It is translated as CASGGYGYTF.

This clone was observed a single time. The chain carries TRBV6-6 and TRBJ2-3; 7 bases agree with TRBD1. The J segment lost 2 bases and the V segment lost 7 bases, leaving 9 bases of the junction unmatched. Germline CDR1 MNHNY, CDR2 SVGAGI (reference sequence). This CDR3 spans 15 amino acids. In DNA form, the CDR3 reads TGTGCCAGCAAGGTTGATGGACAGGCCACAGATACGCAGTATTTT. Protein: CASKVDGQATDTQYF.

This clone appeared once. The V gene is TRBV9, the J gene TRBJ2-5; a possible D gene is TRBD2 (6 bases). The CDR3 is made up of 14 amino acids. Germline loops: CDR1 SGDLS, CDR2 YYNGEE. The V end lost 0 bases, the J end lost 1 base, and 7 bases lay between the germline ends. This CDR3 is CASSVGGAQETQYF. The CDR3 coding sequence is TGTGCCAGCAGCGTAGGCGGGGCCCAAGAGACCCAGTACTTC.

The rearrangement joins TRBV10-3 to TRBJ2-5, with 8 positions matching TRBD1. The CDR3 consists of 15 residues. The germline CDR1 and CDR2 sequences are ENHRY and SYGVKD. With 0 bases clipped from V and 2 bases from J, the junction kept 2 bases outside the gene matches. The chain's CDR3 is CAISESGTGQETQYF. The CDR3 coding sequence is TGTGCCATCAGTGAGTCAGGGACAGGTCAAGAGACCCAGTACTTC.

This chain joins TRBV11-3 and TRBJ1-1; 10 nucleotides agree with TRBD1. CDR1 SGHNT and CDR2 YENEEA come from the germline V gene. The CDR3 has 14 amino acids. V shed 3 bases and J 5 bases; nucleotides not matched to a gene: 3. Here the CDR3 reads CASSLGQGSTEAFF. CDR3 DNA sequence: TGTGCCAGCAGCTTGGGACAGGGGAGTACTGAAGCTTTCTTT.

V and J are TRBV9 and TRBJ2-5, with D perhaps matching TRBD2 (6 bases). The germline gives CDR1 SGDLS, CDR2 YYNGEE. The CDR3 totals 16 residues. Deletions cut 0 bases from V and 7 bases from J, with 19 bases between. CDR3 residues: CASSVAGGASHATQYF. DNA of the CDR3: TGTGCCAGCAGCGTAGCAGGCGGGGCGTCGCATGCGACCCAGTACTTC. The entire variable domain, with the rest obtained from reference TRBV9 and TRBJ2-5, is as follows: DSGVTQTPKHLITATGQRVTLRCSPRSGDLSVYWYQQSLDQGLQFLIQYYNGEERAKGNILERFSAQQFPDLHSELNLSSLELGDSALYFCASSVAGGASHATQYFGPGTRLLVL.

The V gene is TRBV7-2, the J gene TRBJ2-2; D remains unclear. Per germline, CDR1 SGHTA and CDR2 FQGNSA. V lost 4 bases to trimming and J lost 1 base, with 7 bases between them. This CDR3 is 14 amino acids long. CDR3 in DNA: TGTGCCAGCAGCTGGACGAGGAACACCGGGGAGCTGTTTTTT. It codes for CASSWTRNTGELFF.

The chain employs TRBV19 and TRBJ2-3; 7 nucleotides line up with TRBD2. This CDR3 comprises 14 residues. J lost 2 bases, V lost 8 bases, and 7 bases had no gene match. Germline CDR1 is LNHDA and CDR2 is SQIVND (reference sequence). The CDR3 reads CASHASGATDTQYF. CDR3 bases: TGTGCCAGTCACGCTAGCGGAGCCACAGATACGCAGTATTTT.

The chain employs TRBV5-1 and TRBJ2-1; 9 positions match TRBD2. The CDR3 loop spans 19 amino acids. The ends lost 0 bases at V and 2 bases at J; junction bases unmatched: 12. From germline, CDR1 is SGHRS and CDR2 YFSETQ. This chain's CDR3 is CASSLGLADFRRTYNEQFF. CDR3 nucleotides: TGCGCCAGCAGCTTGGGACTAGCGGACTTTCGGAGGACCTACAATGAGCAGTTCTTC.

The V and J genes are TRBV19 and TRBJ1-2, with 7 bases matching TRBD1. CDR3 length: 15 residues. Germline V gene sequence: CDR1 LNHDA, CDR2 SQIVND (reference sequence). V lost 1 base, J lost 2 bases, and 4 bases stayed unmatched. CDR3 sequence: CASSIVGQANYGYTF. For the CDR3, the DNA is TGTGCCAGTAGTATAGTTGGACAGGCGAACTATGGCTACACCTTC.

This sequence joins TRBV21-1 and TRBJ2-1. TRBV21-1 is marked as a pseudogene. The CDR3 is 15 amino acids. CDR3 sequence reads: CASSKLRAGDNEQFF. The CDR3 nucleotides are TGTGCCAGCAGCAAACTCCGGGCTGGGGACAATGAGCAGTTCTTC.

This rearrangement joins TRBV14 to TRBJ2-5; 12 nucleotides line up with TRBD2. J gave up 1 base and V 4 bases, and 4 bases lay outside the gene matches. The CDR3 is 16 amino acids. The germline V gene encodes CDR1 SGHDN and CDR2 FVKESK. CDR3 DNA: TGTGCCAGCAGCCGGACTAGCGGGGCAATCCAAGAGACCCAGTACTTC. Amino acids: CASSRTSGAIQETQYF.

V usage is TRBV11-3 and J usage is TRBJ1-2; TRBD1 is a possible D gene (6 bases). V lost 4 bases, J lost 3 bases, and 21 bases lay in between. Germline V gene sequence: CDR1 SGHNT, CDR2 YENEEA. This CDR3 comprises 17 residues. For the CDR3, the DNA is TGTGCCAGCAGCTACCGCACGGCAGGGGCTACCTACTATGGCTACACCTTC. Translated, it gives CASSYRTAGATYYGYTF.

CDR3 region: CASSFSYEQYF. As DNA, the CDR3 is TGTGCCAGCAGCTTCTCCTACGAGCAGTACTTC. This rearrangement joins TRBV7-2 to TRBJ2-7, with no clear D. V was pared by 3 bases and J by 0 bases, with 0 bases between. Per germline, CDR1 SGHTA and CDR2 FQGNSA. The CDR3 is 11 amino acids.

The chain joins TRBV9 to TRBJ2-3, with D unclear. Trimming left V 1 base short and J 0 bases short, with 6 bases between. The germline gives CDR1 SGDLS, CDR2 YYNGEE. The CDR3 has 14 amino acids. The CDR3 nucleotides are TGTGCCAGCAGCGTATCTCATAGCACAGATACGCAGTATTTT. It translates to CASSVSHSTDTQYF.

CDR3 in amino acids: CASNLPGQVENIQYF. CDR3 in DNA: TGTGCCAGCAACCTACCGGGACAGGTCGAAAACATTCAGTACTTC. V usage is TRBV6-6 and J usage is TRBJ2-4; TRBD1 matches at 8 bases. This CDR3 is 15 amino acids long. CDR1 and CDR2 from the germline V gene are MNHNY and SVGAGI (reference sequence). The junction had 10 bases not matched to a gene; V was cut back by 7 bases and J by 5 bases.

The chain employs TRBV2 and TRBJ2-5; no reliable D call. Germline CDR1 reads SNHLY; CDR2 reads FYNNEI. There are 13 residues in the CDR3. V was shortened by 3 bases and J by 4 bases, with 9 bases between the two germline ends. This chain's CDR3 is CASSDTRIETQYF. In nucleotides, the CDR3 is TGTGCCAGCAGTGATACTCGAATAGAGACCCAGTACTTC.

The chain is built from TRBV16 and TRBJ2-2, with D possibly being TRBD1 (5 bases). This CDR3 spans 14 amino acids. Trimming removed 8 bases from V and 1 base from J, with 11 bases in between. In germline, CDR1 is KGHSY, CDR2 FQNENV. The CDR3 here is CASALQGNTGELFF. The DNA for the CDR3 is TGTGCCAGCGCTCTCCAGGGGAACACCGGGGAGCTGTTTTTT.

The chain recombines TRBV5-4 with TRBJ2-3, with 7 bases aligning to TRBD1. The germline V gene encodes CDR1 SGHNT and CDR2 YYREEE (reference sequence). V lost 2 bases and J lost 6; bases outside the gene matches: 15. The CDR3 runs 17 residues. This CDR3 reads CASSLPLGQAPRDTQYF. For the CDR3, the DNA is TGTGCCAGCAGCTTACCCCTTGGACAGGCCCCTAGGGATACGCAGTATTTT. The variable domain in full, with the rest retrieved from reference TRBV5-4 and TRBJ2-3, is ETGVTQSPTHLIKTRGQQVTLRCSSQSGHNTVSWYQQALGQGPQFIFQYYREEENGRGNFPPRFSGLQFPNYSSELNVNALELDDSALYLCASSLPLGQAPRDTQYFGPGTRLTVL.

The CDR3, as DNA: TGCGCCAGCAGCCATAGGCCTGACCCGGGGTTCACCGGGGAGCTGTTTTTT. This sequence encodes CASSHRPDPGFTGELFF. The V gene is TRBV5-1, the J gene TRBJ2-2; D may be TRBD2 (5 bases). The CDR3 is 17 amino acids. In germline, CDR1 is SGHRS, CDR2 YFSETQ. Deletions cut 4 bases from V and 4 bases from J, with 20 bases between. The variable domain in full, completed from reference TRBV5-1 and TRBJ2-2, reads KAGVTQTPRYLIKTRGQQVTLSCSPISGHRSVSWYQQTPGQGLQFLFEYFSETQRNKGNFPGRFSGRQFSNSRSEMNVSTLELGDSALYLCASSHRPDPGFTGELFFGEGSRLTVL.

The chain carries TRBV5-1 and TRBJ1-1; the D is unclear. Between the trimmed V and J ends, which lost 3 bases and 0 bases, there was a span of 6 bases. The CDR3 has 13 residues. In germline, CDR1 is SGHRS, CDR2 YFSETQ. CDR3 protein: CASSWAMNTEAFF. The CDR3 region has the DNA TGCGCCAGCAGCTGGGCTATGAACACTGAAGCTTTCTTT.

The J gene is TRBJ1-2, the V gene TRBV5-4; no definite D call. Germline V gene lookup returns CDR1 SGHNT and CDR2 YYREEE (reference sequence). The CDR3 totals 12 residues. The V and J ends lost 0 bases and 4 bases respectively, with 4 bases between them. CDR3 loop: CASSLGLYGYTF. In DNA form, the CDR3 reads TGTGCCAGCAGCTTGGGGCTCTATGGCTACACCTTC.

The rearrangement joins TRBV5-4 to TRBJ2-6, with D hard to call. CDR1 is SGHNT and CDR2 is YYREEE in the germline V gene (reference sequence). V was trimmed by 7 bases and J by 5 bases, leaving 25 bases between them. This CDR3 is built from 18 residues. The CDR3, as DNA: TGTGCCAGCCAAGCTCGCGTACCAGACAAAAGTCGGGCCAACGTCCTGACTTTC. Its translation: CASQARVPDKSRANVLTF. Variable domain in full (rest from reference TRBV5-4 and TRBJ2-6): ETGVTQSPTHLIKTRGQQVTLRCSSQSGHNTVSWYQQALGQGPQFIFQYYREEENGRGNFPPRFSGLQFPNYSSELNVNALELDDSALYLCASQARVPDKSRANVLTFGAGSRLTVL.